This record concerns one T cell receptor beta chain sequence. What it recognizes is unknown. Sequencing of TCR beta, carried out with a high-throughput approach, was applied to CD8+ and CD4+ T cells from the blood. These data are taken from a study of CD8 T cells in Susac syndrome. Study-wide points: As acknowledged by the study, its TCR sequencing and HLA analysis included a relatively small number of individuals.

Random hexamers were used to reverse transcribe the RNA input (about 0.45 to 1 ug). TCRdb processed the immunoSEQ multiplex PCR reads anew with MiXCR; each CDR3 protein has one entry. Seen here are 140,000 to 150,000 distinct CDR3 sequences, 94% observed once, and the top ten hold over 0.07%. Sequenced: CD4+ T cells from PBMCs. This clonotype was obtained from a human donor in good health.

The CDR3 DNA reads as TGTGCCAGTAGTATCGAGGGGCTGGAGACCCAGTACTTC. The encoded protein is CASSIEGLETQYF. The rearrangement links TRBV19 to TRBJ2-5; possibly TRBD1 or TRBD2 for D (5 bases each). The CDR3 runs to 13 residues. CDR1 is LNHDA, CDR2 SQIVND, per germline (reference sequence). The germline V and J ends were trimmed by 3 bases and 5 bases, with 10 bases remaining between them.